This TCR beta chain was profiled in a study of PD-1 blockade in classical Hodgkin lymphoma. As for the study in general: The study gave patients nivolumab 3 mg/kg intravenously every 2 weeks. Findings and caveats of the study: Complete responders' diversity at baseline resembled that of newly diagnosed patients. Repertoire difference causes, possibly disease activity or prior therapy, remain undefined. Newly diagnosed patients were reported to start with lower TCR diversity than healthy donors.

This CDR3 is 16 amino acids long. Between the trimmed V and J ends, which lost 5 bases and 4 bases, there was a span of 20 bases. No patient escaped relapse after autologous stem cell transplantation, and brentuximab vedotin exposure varied. About this clone itself: What it binds is unknown.

Sequencing was performed with immunoSEQ multiplex PCR; in TCRdb, only in-frame clones are kept and a portion is missing. The sample shows about 97,000 clones, 80% to 85% of them seen only once. The material sequenced was peripheral blood mononuclear cells (PBMCs), taken at baseline. The rearrangement joins TRBV7-1 to TRBJ1-2, with D hard to call. TRBV7-1 is an ORF for which the function is uncertain. The TCR originated in a human donor with classical Hodgkin lymphoma. DNA of the CDR3: TGTGCCAGCAGCCATGGTAATCACGGAAAGACCTATGGCTACACCTTC. Amino acid sequence: CASSHGNHGKTYGYTF.